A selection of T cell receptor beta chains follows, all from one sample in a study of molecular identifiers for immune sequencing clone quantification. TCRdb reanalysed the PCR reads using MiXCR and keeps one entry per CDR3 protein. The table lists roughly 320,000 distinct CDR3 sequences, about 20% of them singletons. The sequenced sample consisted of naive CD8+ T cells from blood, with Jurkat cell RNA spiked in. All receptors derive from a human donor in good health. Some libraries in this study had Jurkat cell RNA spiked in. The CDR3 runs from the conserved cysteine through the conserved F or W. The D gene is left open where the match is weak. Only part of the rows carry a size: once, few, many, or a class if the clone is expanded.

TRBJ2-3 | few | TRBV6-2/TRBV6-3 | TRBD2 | TGTGCCAGCAGTTACTCGGTTCTAGCGGGGCGCACAGATACGCAGTATTTT | CASSYSVLAGRTDTQYF
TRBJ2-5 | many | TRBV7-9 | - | TGTGCCAGCAGCTCGACAGCGTACCAAGAGACCCAGTACTTC | CASSSTAYQETQYF
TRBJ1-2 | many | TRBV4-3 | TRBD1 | TGCGCCAGCAGCCCGGCTCCGACAGGGGAGGTTCATGGCTACACCTTC | CASSPAPTGEVHGYTF
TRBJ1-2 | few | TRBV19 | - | TGTGCCAGTAGTCCACCGGACAGCTATGGCTACACCTTC | CASSPPDSYGYTF
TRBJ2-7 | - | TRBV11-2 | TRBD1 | TGTGCCAGCAGCCCAGCTCGACAGGGGCTGCCCTACGAGCAGTACTTC | CASSPARQGLPYEQYF
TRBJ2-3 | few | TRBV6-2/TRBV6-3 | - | TGTGCCAGCAGCCGAGCCCGCCAGGTGGCAGATACGCAGTATTTT | CASSRARQVADTQYF
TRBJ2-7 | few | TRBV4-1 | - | TGCGCCAGCAGCCCCACCGAACAGGGGGGGTTCGAGCAGTACTTC | CASSPTEQGGFEQYF
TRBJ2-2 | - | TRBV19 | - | TGTGCCAGTAGTATAATGTGGGCAGGAGTAAACACCGGGGAGCTGTTTTTT | CASSIMWAGVNTGELFF
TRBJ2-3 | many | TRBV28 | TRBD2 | TGTGCCAGCAGTAGCAGGGCGCTAGGACGACTAGCGGGAAGCAACGGCGATACGCAGTATTTT | CASSSRALGRLAGSNGDTQYF
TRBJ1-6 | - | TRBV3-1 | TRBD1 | TGTGCCAGCAGCCATTTCGGACAGGAATCCTATAATTCACCCCTCCACTTT | CASSHFGQESYNSPLHF
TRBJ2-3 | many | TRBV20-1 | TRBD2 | TGCAGTGCTAGGGGACTAGCGGGGGGGAGGGGCACAGATACGCAGTATTTT | CSARGLAGGRGTDTQYF
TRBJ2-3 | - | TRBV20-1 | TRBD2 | TGCAGTGCTAAAAGAACTAGCGGGATGTTAGATACGCAGTATTTT | CSAKRTSGMLDTQYF
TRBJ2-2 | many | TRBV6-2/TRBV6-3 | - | TGTGCCAGCAGTCCCCACTACCGGGGTGGGCTGTTTTTT | CASSPHYRGGLFF
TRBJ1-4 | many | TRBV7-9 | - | TGTGCCAGCAGCCCGACGCAGGGAGAAAAACTGTTTTTT | CASSPTQGEKLFF
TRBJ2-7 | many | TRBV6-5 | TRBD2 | TGTGCCAGCAGGGTTAGCGGGAGCTCCTACGAGCAGTACTTC | CASRVSGSSYEQYF
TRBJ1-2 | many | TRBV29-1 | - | TGCAGCGTTGACAGGGAGGAGGACTATGGCTACACCTTC | CSVDREEDYGYTF
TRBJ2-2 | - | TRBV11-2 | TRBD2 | TGTGCCAGCAGCTCAGAACAGGGACTAGCGGGACTCACCGGGGAGCTGTTTTTT | CASSSEQGLAGLTGELFF
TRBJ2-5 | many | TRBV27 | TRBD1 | TGTGCCAGCAGTTTATGGGGGACAGGGGGGGAGACCCAGTACTTC | CASSLWGTGGETQYF
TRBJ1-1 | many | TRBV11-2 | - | TGTGCCAGCAGCTTAGAAACCGCGGGACGGAGTTTGAACACTGAAGCTTTCTTT | CASSLETAGRSLNTEAFF
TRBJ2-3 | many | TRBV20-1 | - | TGCAGTGCTATTTTTCTCAGCGTAAGCACAGATACGCAGTATTTT | CSAIFLSVSTDTQYF
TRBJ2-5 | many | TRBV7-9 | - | TGTGCCAGCAGCTTAGTGATCGAGACCCAGTACTTC | CASSLVIETQYF
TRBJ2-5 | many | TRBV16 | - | TGTGCCAGCAGCCAATCCCTTTCGTCGTCAGCACAAGAGACCCAGTACTTC | CASSQSLSSSAQETQYF
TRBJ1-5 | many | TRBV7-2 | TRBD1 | TGTGCCAGCACCACCGGGACAGGGGAGTTTCAGCCCCAGCATTTT | CASTTGTGEFQPQHF
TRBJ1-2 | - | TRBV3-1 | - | TGTGCCAGCAGCCGACACCAGTACCAGGGCAATGGCCACACCTTC | CASSRHQYQGNGHTF
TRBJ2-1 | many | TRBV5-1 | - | TGCGCCAGCAGCTATCGACAGATAAACTCCAATGAGCAGTTCTTC | CASSYRQINSNEQFF
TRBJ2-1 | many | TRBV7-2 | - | TGTGCCAGCAGCTTATTCGAATACAATGAGCAGTTCTTC | CASSLFEYNEQFF
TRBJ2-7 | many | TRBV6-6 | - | TGTGCCAGCAGTTATTACAGGGACCTTGCCGAGCAGTACTTC | CASSYYRDLAEQYF
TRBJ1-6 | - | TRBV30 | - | TGTGCCTGGAGTGTAGGGGCGGGTGGCTATAATTCACCCCTCCACTTT | CAWSVGAGGYNSPLHF
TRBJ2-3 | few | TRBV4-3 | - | TGCGCCAGCAGCCAAGACGCCAGAAGCACAGATACGCAGTATTTT | CASSQDARSTDTQYF
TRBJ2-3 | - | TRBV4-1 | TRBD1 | TGCGCCAGCAGCCAGACAGGGGCCGAGACAGATACGCAGTATTTT | CASSQTGAETDTQYF
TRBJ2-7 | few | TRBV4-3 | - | TGCGCCAGCAGCCCCCGGGTCTTGGGCGAGCAGTACTTC | CASSPRVLGEQYF
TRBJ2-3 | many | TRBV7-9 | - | TGTGCCAGCAGCCATGACAGCACAGATACGCAGTATTTT | CASSHDSTDTQYF
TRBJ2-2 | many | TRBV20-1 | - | TGCAGTGCTAGTTCAGGGAACACCGGGGAGCTGTTTTTT | CSASSGNTGELFF
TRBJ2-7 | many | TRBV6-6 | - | TGTGCCAGCAGTTACCACAGGGAGCAGGTCGAGCAGTACTTC | CASSYHREQVEQYF
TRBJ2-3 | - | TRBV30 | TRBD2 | TGTGCCTCTAAGGCGGCGGGAGGGCCTGATACGCAGTATTTT | CASKAAGGPDTQYF
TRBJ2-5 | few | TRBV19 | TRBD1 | TGTGCCAGTTCCTACCCGGGACAGGAAGAGACCCAGTACTTC | CASSYPGQEETQYF
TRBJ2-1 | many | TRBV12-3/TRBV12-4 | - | TGTGCCAGCAGCCTGTCCGGGACCCGGGATGAGCAGTTCTTC | CASSLSGTRDEQFF
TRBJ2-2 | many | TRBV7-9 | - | TGTGCCAGCAGCCCCGTCACGGGGCCCGGGGAGCTGTTTTTT | CASSPVTGPGELFF
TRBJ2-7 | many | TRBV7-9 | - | TGTGCCAGCAGCCCGAGGGACGGAACCTACGAGCAGTACTTC | CASSPRDGTYEQYF
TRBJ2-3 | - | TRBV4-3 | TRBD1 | TGCGCCAGCAGCCACGAAACAGGGGGTCTCGAGGATACGCAGTATTTT | CASSHETGGLEDTQYF
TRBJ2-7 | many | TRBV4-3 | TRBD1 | TGCGCCAGCAGCCAGTTTTCGGGACAGGCCTACGAGCAGTACTTC | CASSQFSGQAYEQYF
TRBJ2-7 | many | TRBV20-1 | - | TGCAGTGCTAGACGGCAGGGGTCCTACGAGCAGTACTTC | CSARRQGSYEQYF
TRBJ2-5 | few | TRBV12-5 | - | TGTGCTAGTGGGTTGACGGCGTACCAAGAGACCCAGTACTTC | CASGLTAYQETQYF
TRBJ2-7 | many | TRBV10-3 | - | TGTGCCATCAGTGAGGGGACCTCGTCCTACGAGCAGTACTTC | CAISEGTSSYEQYF
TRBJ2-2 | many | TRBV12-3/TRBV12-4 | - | TGTGCCAGCAGCTTAGGGGGGCCCGGGGAGCTGTTTTTT | CASSLGGPGELFF
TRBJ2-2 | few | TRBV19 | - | TGTGCCAGTAGTGTTACGCGGGACCATACCTGGGCCACCGGGGAGCTGTTTTTT | CASSVTRDHTWATGELFF
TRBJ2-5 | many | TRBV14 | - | TGTGCCAGCAGCAAATGGGACGAAAAACAAGAGACCCAGTACTTC | CASSKWDEKQETQYF
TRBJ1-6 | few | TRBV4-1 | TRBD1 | TGCGCCAGCAGCCCCCGGGACAGTAATTCACCCCTCCACTTT | CASSPRDSNSPLHF
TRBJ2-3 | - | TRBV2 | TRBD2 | TGTGCCAGCAGTTCCTTACTAGCGGGCGGCACAGATACGCAGTATTTT | CASSSLLAGGTDTQYF
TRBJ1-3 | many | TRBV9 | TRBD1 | TGTGCCAGCAGCGTAGAGGTCGGACAGGGCAACACCATATATTTT | CASSVEVGQGNTIYF
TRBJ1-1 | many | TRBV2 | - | TGTGCCAGCCAGGACGGGGCTGGGACTGAAGCTTTCTTT | CASQDGAGTEAFF